This T cell receptor (beta chain) is from a study of cytomegalovirus exposure and HLA in healthy donors. A single count supports this clone. Its antigen remains unidentified. The germline gives CDR1 SGHRS, CDR2 YFSETQ. V lost 1 base to trimming and J lost 3 bases, with 17 bases between them. The CDR3 is made up of 16 amino acids. Primers included in the PCR were 60 Vbeta and 13 Jbeta primers. Clones were read by immunoSEQ multiplex PCR, and TCRdb kept only the in-frame ones, dropping some. Among about 150,000 clones, roughly 83% were seen once, and the ten largest hold 7.5% to 9%. General study results and limits: Another analysis was done later, and it associated approximately 15,000 TCR beta sequences with HLA alleles at 0.05 false discovery rate. Later analysis reportedly placed an Asian-associated ancestry cluster below the roughly 680-donor mean in N-insertions. A later analysis linked a missense variant in DCLRE1C to the trimming of TCR beta V and J genes.

Sequencing was carried out using PBMCs. This chain joins TRBV5-1 and TRBJ2-7, with unresolved D. The clonotype originates from a man younger than 40 in good health and CMV-seropositive. CDR3 region: CASSLIPPRLIYEQYF. The CDR3 bases are TGCGCCAGCAGCTTGATTCCTCCCAGGTTGATCTACGAGCAGTACTTC.